The entry that follows covers one T cell receptor (beta chain) sequence. The clone's antigen remains unknown. Base qualities are missing; no much larger clone stands one base away. The protocol used for the library was the immunoSEQ multiplex PCR assay. The table was pulled from immuneACCESS by TCRdb, which kept in-frame rearrangements only. Such tables lose some clones; where checked, under half of the loss comes from unresolved V genes, and the rest has no known cause. The sample records about 170,000 clones, roughly 91% of which are singletons. The top ten constitute approximately 1.6% of the sample. The data were obtained in a study of control samples from healthy donors and cancer patients (dated by TCRdb to the early 2020s). This clonotype was sampled from a woman between 25 and 40 years old in good health. Sequenced sample: blood.

Read as DNA, the sequence is TGTGCCAGCAGTGGTACAGGCTACAATGAGCAGTTCTTC. Protein translation: CASSGTGYNEQFF. This chain is built from TRBV6-4 and TRBJ2-1, and perhaps TRBD1 as D gene, on 5 matching bases. Relative to germline, V is 4 bases shorter and J is 3 bases shorter, with 7 bases between their ends. The CDR3 holds 13 amino acids from the cysteine to the phenylalanine. Only the CDR3 region is kept as DNA, spanning 39 bases read in frame from base 1. From the germline V gene, CDR1 is MRHNA and CDR2 is SNTAGT.